The rows below give T cell receptor beta chains drawn from one sample of a study of blood T cell repertoires in COVID-19. Generated by immunoSEQ multiplex PCR, the TCRdb table keeps only in-frame clones and is missing some. The sample shows hundreds of thousands of clones, around nine tenths of them seen only once. What was sequenced was peripheral blood. The receptor source for this set is an older woman who had recovered from COVID-19. Each CDR3 is given with its conserved first and last residue. Fields, in order: D gene, V gene, clone size, J gene, CDR3 protein, CDR3 DNA. A D gene is named only where the DNA matches it firmly. The size field is filled for only some rows; it gives once, few, many or a size class.

d_gene: TRBD1
v_gene: TRBV9
abundance: .
j_gene: TRBJ1-2
CDR3aa: CASTPGQGGGYGYTF
CDR3nt: TGTGCCAGCACCCCCGGACAGGGCGGGGGCTATGGCTACACCTTC

d_gene: .
v_gene: TRBV14
abundance: .
j_gene: TRBJ2-1
CDR3aa: CASSQDWGRENEQFF
CDR3nt: TGTGCCAGCAGCCAAGATTGGGGCCGGGAGAATGAGCAGTTCTTC

d_gene: TRBD2
v_gene: TRBV3-1/TRBV3-2
abundance: .
j_gene: TRBJ2-3
CDR3aa: CASSHQLAGRFFRTDTQYF
CDR3nt: TGTGCCAGCAGCCACCAACTAGCGGGGCGATTCTTTCGAACAGATACGCAGTATTTT

d_gene: .
v_gene: TRBV18
abundance: .
j_gene: TRBJ1-5
CDR3aa: CASSPWAGPQPQHF
CDR3nt: TGTGCCAGCTCACCTTGGGCAGGGCCGCAGCCCCAGCATTTT

d_gene: TRBD2
v_gene: TRBV9
abundance: .
j_gene: TRBJ2-6
CDR3aa: CASSVRASGGAGGANVLTF
CDR3nt: TGTGCCAGCAGCGTACGGGCTAGCGGGGGGGCCGGTGGGGCCAACGTCCTGACTTTC

d_gene: TRBD2
v_gene: TRBV10-3
abundance: .
j_gene: TRBJ2-1
CDR3aa: CAITPAGGSSYNEQFF
CDR3nt: TGTGCCATCACTCCCGCGGGGGGGAGCTCCTACAATGAGCAGTTCTTC

d_gene: .
v_gene: TRBV24-1
abundance: .
j_gene: TRBJ1-1
CDR3aa: CASRGGRGSEAFF
CDR3nt: TGTGCCAGCAGAGGTGGCAGGGGCTCTGAAGCTTTCTTT

d_gene: .
v_gene: TRBV27
abundance: .
j_gene: TRBJ1-2
CDR3aa: CASSTLGGSYGYTF
CDR3nt: TGTGCCAGCAGTACCCTCGGGGGGAGCTATGGCTACACCTTC

d_gene: .
v_gene: TRBV18
abundance: few
j_gene: TRBJ2-3
CDR3aa: CASSPTGEADTQYF
CDR3nt: TGTGCCAGCTCACCAACAGGGGAGGCAGATACGCAGTATTTT

d_gene: .
v_gene: TRBV2
abundance: .
j_gene: TRBJ2-2
CDR3aa: CASSGQGSHTGELFF
CDR3nt: TGTGCCAGCAGTGGGCAGGGGAGCCACACCGGGGAGCTGTTTTTT

d_gene: .
v_gene: TRBV28
abundance: .
j_gene: TRBJ2-5
CDR3aa: CASSRLQGETQYF
CDR3nt: TGTGCCAGCAGTCGACTGCAGGGGGAGACCCAGTACTTC

d_gene: .
v_gene: TRBV7-6
abundance: many
j_gene: TRBJ1-2
CDR3aa: CASSLGSGKGGYTF
CDR3nt: TGTGCCAGCAGCTTAGGTTCAGGGAAGGGCGGCTACACCTTC

d_gene: TRBD2
v_gene: TRBV28
abundance: .
j_gene: TRBJ2-2
CDR3aa: CASSSRGLVAGGPNTGELFF
CDR3nt: TGTGCCAGCAGTTCCCGGGGGCTAGTAGCGGGGGGCCCGAACACCGGGGAGCTGTTTTTT

d_gene: .
v_gene: TRBV7-2
abundance: .
j_gene: TRBJ1-2
CDR3aa: CASSLDSHYGYTF
CDR3nt: TGTGCCAGCAGCTTAGACAGTCACTATGGCTACACCTTC

d_gene: TRBD1
v_gene: TRBV14
abundance: few
j_gene: TRBJ1-1
CDR3aa: CASSPLAGTGTAFF
CDR3nt: TGTGCCAGCAGCCCTCTGGCCGGGACAGGGACGGCTTTCTTT

d_gene: TRBD1
v_gene: TRBV12-3/TRBV12-4
abundance: .
j_gene: TRBJ1-3
CDR3aa: CASRQGPGNTIYF
CDR3nt: TGTGCCAGCAGACAGGGGCCGGGAAACACCATATATTTT

d_gene: .
v_gene: TRBV5-1
abundance: once
j_gene: TRBJ1-3
CDR3aa: CASSLGGGARSGNTIYF
CDR3nt: TGCGCCAGCAGCTTGGGGGGGGGCGCAAGGTCTGGAAACACCATATATTTT

d_gene: .
v_gene: TRBV27
abundance: .
j_gene: TRBJ2-7
CDR3aa: CASSLTGTVFWEQYF
CDR3nt: TGTGCCAGCAGTTTAACCGGGACTGTCTTCTGGGAGCAGTACTTC

d_gene: .
v_gene: TRBV12-3/TRBV12-4
abundance: once
j_gene: TRBJ2-1
CDR3aa: CASNLDGPQFF
CDR3nt: TGTGCCAGCAACCTTGATGGGCCACAGTTCTTC

d_gene: .
v_gene: TRBV20-1
abundance: .
j_gene: TRBJ2-5
CDR3aa: CSASYGSLETQYF
CDR3nt: TGCAGTGCTAGTTACGGGAGCCTCGAGACCCAGTACTTC

d_gene: .
v_gene: TRBV5-6
abundance: few
j_gene: TRBJ1-1
CDR3aa: CASSLFRGTEAFF
CDR3nt: TGTGCCAGCAGCTTGTTCAGGGGCACTGAAGCTTTCTTT

d_gene: .
v_gene: TRBV28
abundance: .
j_gene: TRBJ1-5
CDR3aa: CASSYIQGYQPQHF
CDR3nt: TGTGCCAGCAGTTACATACAGGGTTATCAGCCCCAGCATTTT

d_gene: TRBD1
v_gene: TRBV28
abundance: .
j_gene: TRBJ2-5
CDR3aa: CASSRPGTGQETQYF
CDR3nt: TGTGCCAGCAGTCGTCCCGGGACAGGGCAAGAGACCCAGTACTTC

d_gene: .
v_gene: TRBV5-1
abundance: .
j_gene: TRBJ1-6
CDR3aa: CASRTGTFSLSYNSPLHF
CDR3nt: TGCGCCAGCAGGACCGGGACTTTTTCGCTCTCCTATAATTCACCCCTCCACTTT

d_gene: .
v_gene: TRBV9
abundance: .
j_gene: TRBJ2-5
CDR3aa: CASSVFSEETQYF
CDR3nt: TGTGCCAGCAGCGTATTCTCGGAGGAGACCCAGTACTTC

d_gene: .
v_gene: TRBV28
abundance: .
j_gene: TRBJ2-1
CDR3aa: CASERGDSYNEQFF
CDR3nt: TGTGCCTCTGAGCGCGGCGACTCCTACAATGAGCAGTTCTTC

d_gene: .
v_gene: TRBV9
abundance: once
j_gene: TRBJ1-2
CDR3aa: CASSVVYGGSVITF
CDR3nt: TGTGCCAGCAGCGTGGTTTACGGGGGTTCGGTTATTACCTTC

d_gene: TRBD2
v_gene: TRBV4-1
abundance: .
j_gene: TRBJ2-3
CDR3aa: CASSQDPSGGTDTQYF
CDR3nt: TGCGCCAGCAGCCAAGATCCCAGCGGGGGGACAGATACGCAGTATTTT

d_gene: TRBD2
v_gene: TRBV5-4
abundance: .
j_gene: TRBJ2-7
CDR3aa: CASTPGGGFTPEQYF
CDR3nt: TGTGCCAGCACCCCGGGGGGGGGCTTCACGCCCGAGCAGTACTTC

d_gene: .
v_gene: TRBV4-1
abundance: once
j_gene: TRBJ1-2
CDR3aa: CASTLRDKTNYGYTF
CDR3nt: TGCGCCAGCACCCTAAGGGACAAAACTAACTATGGCTACACCTTC

d_gene: TRBD1
v_gene: TRBV28
abundance: .
j_gene: TRBJ2-2
CDR3aa: CASSLIPLTGVGTGELFF
CDR3nt: TGTGCCAGCAGTTTAATCCCCCTGACAGGGGTTGGCACCGGGGAGCTGTTTTTT

d_gene: TRBD1
v_gene: TRBV10-3
abundance: .
j_gene: TRBJ1-2
CDR3aa: CAISGTGEGYTF
CDR3nt: TGTGCCATTTCCGGGACAGGGGAAGGCTACACCTTC

d_gene: .
v_gene: TRBV7-2
abundance: once
j_gene: TRBJ1-4
CDR3aa: CASSPHVGDGGEKLFF
CDR3nt: TGTGCCAGCAGCCCTCATGTTGGGGACGGGGGGGAAAAACTGTTTTTT

d_gene: TRBD1
v_gene: TRBV6-6
abundance: .
j_gene: TRBJ2-7
CDR3aa: CASSYPQGASYEQYF
CDR3nt: TGTGCCAGCAGTTACCCACAGGGGGCATCCTACGAGCAGTACTTC

d_gene: .
v_gene: TRBV3-1/TRBV3-2
abundance: few
j_gene: TRBJ1-1
CDR3aa: CASSQAGINTEAFF
CDR3nt: TGTGCCAGCAGCCAAGCAGGTATAAACACTGAAGCTTTCTTT

d_gene: TRBD2
v_gene: TRBV6-5
abundance: once
j_gene: TRBJ2-1
CDR3aa: CASSGLAANNEQFF
CDR3nt: TGTGCCAGCAGCGGACTAGCGGCCAACAATGAGCAGTTCTTC

d_gene: TRBD1
v_gene: TRBV4-3
abundance: .
j_gene: TRBJ1-3
CDR3aa: CASSQIYRAGGVGNTIYF
CDR3nt: TGCGCCAGCAGCCAAATCTATCGGGCAGGGGGTGTTGGAAACACCATATATTTT

d_gene: TRBD1
v_gene: TRBV5-4
abundance: once
j_gene: TRBJ1-6
CDR3aa: CATVRQGDNSPLHF
CDR3nt: TGTGCCACCGTAAGACAGGGCGATAATTCACCCCTCCACTTT

d_gene: TRBD1
v_gene: TRBV6-1
abundance: .
j_gene: TRBJ1-1
CDR3aa: CASSVLPGQGVNTEAFF
CDR3nt: TGTGCCAGCAGTGTTCTCCCGGGACAGGGGGTGAACACTGAAGCTTTCTTT

d_gene: .
v_gene: TRBV27
abundance: .
j_gene: TRBJ1-4
CDR3aa: CASTSSGGVTNEKLFF
CDR3nt: TGTGCCAGCACCTCCTCAGGCGGGGTAACTAATGAAAAACTGTTTTTT

d_gene: TRBD1
v_gene: TRBV5-5
abundance: .
j_gene: TRBJ1-5
CDR3aa: CASSLKHRDRGLSNQPQHF
CDR3nt: TGTGCCAGCAGCTTAAAACACCGGGACAGGGGGCTAAGCAATCAGCCCCAGCATTTT

d_gene: .
v_gene: TRBV29-1
abundance: once
j_gene: TRBJ1-1
CDR3aa: CSVLSVGVEAFF
CDR3nt: TGCAGCGTCTTATCTGTAGGGGTTGAAGCTTTCTTT

d_gene: .
v_gene: TRBV21-1
abundance: .
j_gene: TRBJ2-7
CDR3aa: CASSPGQGDNEQYF
CDR3nt: TGTGCCAGCAGCCCAGGACAGGGGGATAACGAGCAGTACTTC

d_gene: .
v_gene: TRBV9
abundance: .
j_gene: TRBJ2-1
CDR3aa: CASSVDTSREQFF
CDR3nt: TGTGCCAGCAGCGTAGATACTAGCCGTGAGCAGTTCTTC

d_gene: TRBD1
v_gene: TRBV28
abundance: .
j_gene: TRBJ1-3
CDR3aa: CASMPAQGAVTHGNTIYF
CDR3nt: TGTGCCAGCATGCCGGCACAGGGGGCGGTGACTCACGGAAACACCATATATTTT

d_gene: .
v_gene: TRBV27
abundance: .
j_gene: TRBJ2-7
CDR3aa: CASSSRLGASTYEQYF
CDR3nt: TGTGCCAGCAGTTCGCGTTTAGGGGCTTCGACCTACGAGCAGTACTTC

d_gene: .
v_gene: TRBV4-2
abundance: .
j_gene: TRBJ1-2
CDR3aa: CASSQPTVLYGYTF
CDR3nt: TGTGCCAGCAGCCAACCGACAGTACTCTATGGCTACACCTTC

d_gene: .
v_gene: TRBV11-3
abundance: .
j_gene: TRBJ1-5
CDR3aa: CASTPRRGYSNQPQHF
CDR3nt: TGTGCCAGCACCCCCCGCCGGGGATATAGCAATCAGCCCCAGCATTTT

d_gene: TRBD1
v_gene: TRBV15
abundance: .
j_gene: TRBJ2-2
CDR3aa: CASSRQGSTGELFF
CDR3nt: TGTGCCTCTAGCAGACAGGGGAGTACCGGGGAGCTGTTTTTT

d_gene: .
v_gene: TRBV20-1
abundance: .
j_gene: TRBJ1-1
CDR3aa: CSARGETAAFF
CDR3nt: TGCAGTGCTAGAGGAGAGACTGCTGCTTTCTTT

d_gene: .
v_gene: TRBV9
abundance: once
j_gene: TRBJ2-5
CDR3aa: CASSEWDTQETQYF
CDR3nt: TGTGCCAGCAGCGAATGGGACACCCAAGAGACCCAGTACTTC

d_gene: .
v_gene: TRBV28
abundance: .
j_gene: TRBJ2-3
CDR3aa: CASSTRGLDTQYF
CDR3nt: TGTGCCAGCTCCACCAGGGGTCTAGATACGCAGTATTTT

d_gene: .
v_gene: TRBV5-1
abundance: .
j_gene: TRBJ2-1
CDR3aa: CASSFSPSSYNEQFF
CDR3nt: TGCGCCAGCAGCTTTAGCCCGAGCTCCTACAATGAGCAGTTCTTC

d_gene: TRBD1
v_gene: TRBV4-1
abundance: .
j_gene: TRBJ1-1
CDR3aa: CASSRVPLLQGTEAFF
CDR3nt: TGCGCCAGCAGCCGAGTTCCCCTTCTACAGGGGACTGAAGCTTTCTTT

d_gene: .
v_gene: TRBV27
abundance: .
j_gene: TRBJ2-7
CDR3aa: CASSTLGTTTSFYEQYF
CDR3nt: TGTGCCAGCAGTACTCTCGGGACAACAACTTCTTTTTACGAGCAGTACTTC

d_gene: TRBD2
v_gene: TRBV7-8
abundance: .
j_gene: TRBJ2-1
CDR3aa: CASSPLRAGGLIEQFF
CDR3nt: TGTGCCAGCAGCCCGCTGAGAGCGGGGGGGCTCATTGAGCAGTTCTTC

d_gene: TRBD1
v_gene: TRBV10-1
abundance: .
j_gene: TRBJ2-5
CDR3aa: CARARDRQETQYF
CDR3nt: TGCGCCAGGGCACGGGACAGACAAGAGACCCAGTACTTC

d_gene: .
v_gene: TRBV28
abundance: .
j_gene: TRBJ2-2
CDR3aa: CASSSSTGAHGELFF
CDR3nt: .

d_gene: .
v_gene: TRBV28
abundance: .
j_gene: TRBJ2-3
CDR3aa: CASSFRGTDTQYF
CDR3nt: TGTGCCAGCAGTTTCAGGGGAACAGATACGCAGTATTTT

d_gene: TRBD1
v_gene: TRBV5-6
abundance: .
j_gene: TRBJ2-1
CDR3aa: CASSWGDRPGDEQFF
CDR3nt: TGTGCCAGCAGCTGGGGGGACAGGCCTGGGGATGAGCAGTTCTTC